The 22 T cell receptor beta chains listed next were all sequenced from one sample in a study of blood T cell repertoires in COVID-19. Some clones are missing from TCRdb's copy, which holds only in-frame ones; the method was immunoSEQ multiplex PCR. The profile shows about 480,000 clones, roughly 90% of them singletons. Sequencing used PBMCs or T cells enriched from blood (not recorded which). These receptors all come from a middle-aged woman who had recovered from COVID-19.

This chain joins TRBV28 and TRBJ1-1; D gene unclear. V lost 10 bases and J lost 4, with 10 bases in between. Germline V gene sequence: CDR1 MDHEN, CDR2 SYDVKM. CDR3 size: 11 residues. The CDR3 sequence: CATWASTEAFF. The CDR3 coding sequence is TGTGCCACGTGGGCCAGCACTGAAGCTTTCTTT.

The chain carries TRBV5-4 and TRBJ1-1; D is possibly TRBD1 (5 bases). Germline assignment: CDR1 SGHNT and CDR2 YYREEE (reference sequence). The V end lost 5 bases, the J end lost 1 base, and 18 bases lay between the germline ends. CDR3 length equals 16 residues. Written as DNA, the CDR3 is TGTGCCAGCAGGCAAACAGGTGCGGGACCGAACACTGAAGCTTTCTTT. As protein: CASRQTGAGPNTEAFF.

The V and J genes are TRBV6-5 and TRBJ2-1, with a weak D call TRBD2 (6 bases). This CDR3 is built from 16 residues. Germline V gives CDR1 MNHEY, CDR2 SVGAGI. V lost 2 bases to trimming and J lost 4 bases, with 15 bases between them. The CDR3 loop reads CASSYDRAGDYNEQFF. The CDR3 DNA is TGTGCCAGCAGTTACGATAGAGCGGGCGATTACAATGAGCAGTTCTTC.

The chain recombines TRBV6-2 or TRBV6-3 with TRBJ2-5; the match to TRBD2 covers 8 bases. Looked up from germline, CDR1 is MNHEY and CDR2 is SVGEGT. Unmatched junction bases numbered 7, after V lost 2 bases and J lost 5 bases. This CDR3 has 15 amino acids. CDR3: CASSYMREADETQYF. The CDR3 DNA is TGTGCCAGCAGTTACATGCGGGAGGCGGATGAGACCCAGTACTTC.

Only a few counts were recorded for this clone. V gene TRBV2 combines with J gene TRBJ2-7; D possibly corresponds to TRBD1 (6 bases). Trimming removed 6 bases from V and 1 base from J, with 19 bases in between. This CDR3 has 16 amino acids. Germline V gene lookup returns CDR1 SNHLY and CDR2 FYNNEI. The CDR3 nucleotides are TGTGCCAGCAGGGACTTCCGGACAGCCCTTTCCTACGAGCAGTACTTC. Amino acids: CASRDFRTALSYEQYF.

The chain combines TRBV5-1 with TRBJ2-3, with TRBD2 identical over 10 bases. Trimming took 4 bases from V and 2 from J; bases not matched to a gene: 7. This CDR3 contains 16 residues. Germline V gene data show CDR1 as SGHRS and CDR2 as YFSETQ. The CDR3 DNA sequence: TGCGCCAGCAGCAGCGGACTAGCGGAACACACAGATACGCAGTATTTT. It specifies CASSSGLAEHTDTQYF.

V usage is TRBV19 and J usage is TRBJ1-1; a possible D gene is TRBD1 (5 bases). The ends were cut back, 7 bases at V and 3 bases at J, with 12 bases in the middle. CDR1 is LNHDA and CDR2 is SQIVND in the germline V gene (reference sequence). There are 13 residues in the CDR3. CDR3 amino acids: CASTGREHTEAFF. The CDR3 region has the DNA TGTGCCAGTACAGGCAGGGAACACACTGAAGCTTTCTTT.

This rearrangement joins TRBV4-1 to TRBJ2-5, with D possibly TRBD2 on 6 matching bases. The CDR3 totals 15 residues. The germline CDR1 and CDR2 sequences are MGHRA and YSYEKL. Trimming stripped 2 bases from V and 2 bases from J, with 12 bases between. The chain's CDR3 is CASSQPAGRQETQYF. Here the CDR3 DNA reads TGCGCCAGCAGCCAACCAGCGGGCAGGCAAGAGACCCAGTACTTC.

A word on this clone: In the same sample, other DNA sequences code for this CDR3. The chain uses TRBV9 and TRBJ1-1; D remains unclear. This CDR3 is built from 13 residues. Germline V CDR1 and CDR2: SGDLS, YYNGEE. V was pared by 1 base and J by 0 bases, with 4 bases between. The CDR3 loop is CASSVSLNTEAFF. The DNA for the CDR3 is TGTGCCAGCAGCGTAAGCTTGAACACTGAAGCTTTCTTT.

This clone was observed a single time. The CDR3 DNA follows: TGTGCCAGCACCCCTAGGGCAGGGGGAAAGACCGGGGAGCTGTTTTTT. Translation: CASTPRAGGKTGELFF. The chain has TRBV6-2 or TRBV6-3 and TRBJ2-2; 7 bases align to TRBD1. Looked up from germline, CDR1 is MNHEY and CDR2 is SVGEGT. V dropped 7 bases and J dropped 5; count of bases not matched to a gene: 13. CDR3 length equals 16 residues.

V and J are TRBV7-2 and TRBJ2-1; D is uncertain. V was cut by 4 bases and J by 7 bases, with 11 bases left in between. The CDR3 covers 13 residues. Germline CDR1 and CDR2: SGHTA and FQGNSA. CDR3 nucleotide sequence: TGTGCCAGCAGCTACGTACAGCTGAATGAGCAGTTCTTC. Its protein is CASSYVQLNEQFF.

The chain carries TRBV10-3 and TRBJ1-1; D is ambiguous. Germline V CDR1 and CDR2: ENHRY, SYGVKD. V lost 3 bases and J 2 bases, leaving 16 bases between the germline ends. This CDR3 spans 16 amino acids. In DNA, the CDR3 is TGTGCCATCAGTGACTCCCGGGGAAGCCTAAACACTGAAGCTTTCTTT. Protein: CAISDSRGSLNTEAFF.

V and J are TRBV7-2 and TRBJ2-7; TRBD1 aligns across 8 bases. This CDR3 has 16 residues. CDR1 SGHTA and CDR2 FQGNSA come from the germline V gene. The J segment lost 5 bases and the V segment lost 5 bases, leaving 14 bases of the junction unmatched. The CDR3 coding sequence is TGTGCCAGCAGCACGCGGTCCAGGGGGCTGTTTGACGAGCAGTACTTC. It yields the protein CASSTRSRGLFDEQYF.

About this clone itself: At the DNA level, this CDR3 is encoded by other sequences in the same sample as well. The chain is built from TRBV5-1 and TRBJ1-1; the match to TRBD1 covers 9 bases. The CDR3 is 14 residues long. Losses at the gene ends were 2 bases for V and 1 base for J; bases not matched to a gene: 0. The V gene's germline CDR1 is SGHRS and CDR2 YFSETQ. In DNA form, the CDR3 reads TGCGCCAGCAGCTTACAGGGGGCGAACACTGAAGCTTTCTTT. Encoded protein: CASSLQGANTEAFF.

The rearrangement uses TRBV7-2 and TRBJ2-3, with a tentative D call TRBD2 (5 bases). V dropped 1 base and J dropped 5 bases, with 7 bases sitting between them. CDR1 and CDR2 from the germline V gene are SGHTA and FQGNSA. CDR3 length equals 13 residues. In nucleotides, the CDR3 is TGTGCCAGCAGCTTAGATGGAGGAGATACGCAGTATTTT. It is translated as CASSLDGGDTQYF.

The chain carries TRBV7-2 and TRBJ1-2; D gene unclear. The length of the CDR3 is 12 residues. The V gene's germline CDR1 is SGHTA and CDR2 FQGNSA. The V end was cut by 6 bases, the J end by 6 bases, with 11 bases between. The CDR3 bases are TGTGCCAGCAGTTTAACAAGTAATGGCTACACCTTC. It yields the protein CASSLTSNGYTF.

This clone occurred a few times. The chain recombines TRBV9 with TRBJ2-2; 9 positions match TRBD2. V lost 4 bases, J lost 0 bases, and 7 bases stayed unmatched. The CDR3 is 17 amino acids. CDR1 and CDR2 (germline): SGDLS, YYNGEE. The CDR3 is CASSSIGGRANTGELFF. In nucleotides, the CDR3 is TGTGCCAGCAGCTCCATCGGCGGGAGGGCGAACACCGGGGAGCTGTTTTTT.

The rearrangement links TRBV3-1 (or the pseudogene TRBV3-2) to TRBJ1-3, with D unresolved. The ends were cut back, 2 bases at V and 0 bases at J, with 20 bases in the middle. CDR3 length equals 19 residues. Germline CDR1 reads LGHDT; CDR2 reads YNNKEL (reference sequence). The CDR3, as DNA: TGTGCCAGCAGCCAAATCAAGCCCCCTCTACTGAACTCTGGAAACACCATATATTTT. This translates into CASSQIKPPLLNSGNTIYF.

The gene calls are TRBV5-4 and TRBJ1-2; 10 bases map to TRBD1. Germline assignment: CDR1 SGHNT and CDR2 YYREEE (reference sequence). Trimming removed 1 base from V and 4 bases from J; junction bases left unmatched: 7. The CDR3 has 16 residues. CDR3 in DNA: TGTGCCAGCAGCTTGTGGGCGGGACAGGGGACCTATGGCTACACCTTC. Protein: CASSLWAGQGTYGYTF.

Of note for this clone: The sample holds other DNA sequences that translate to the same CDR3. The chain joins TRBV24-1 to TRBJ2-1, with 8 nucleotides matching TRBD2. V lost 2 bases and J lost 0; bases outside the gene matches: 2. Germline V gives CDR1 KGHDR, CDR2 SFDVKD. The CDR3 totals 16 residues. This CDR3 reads CATSDSSGSSYNEQFF. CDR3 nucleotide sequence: TGTGCCACCAGTGATTCAAGCGGGAGCTCCTACAATGAGCAGTTCTTC.

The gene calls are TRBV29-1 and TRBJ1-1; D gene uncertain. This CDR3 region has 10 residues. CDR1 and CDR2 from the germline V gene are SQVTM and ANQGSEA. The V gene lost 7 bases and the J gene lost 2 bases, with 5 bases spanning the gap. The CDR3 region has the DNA TGCAGCGCCATTAACACTGAAGCTTTCTTT. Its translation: CSAINTEAFF.

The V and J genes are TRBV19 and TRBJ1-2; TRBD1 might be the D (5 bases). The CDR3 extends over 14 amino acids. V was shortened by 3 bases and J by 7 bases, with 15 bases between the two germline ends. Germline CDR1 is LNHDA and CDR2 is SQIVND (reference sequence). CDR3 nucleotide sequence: TGTGCCAGTAGTATCGGACCACCGGGGGGTGGCTACACCTTC. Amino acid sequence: CASSIGPPGGGYTF.